The rows below give T cell receptor beta chains drawn from one sample of a study of radiotherapy plus CTLA-4 blockade in lung cancer. Assay: immunoSEQ multiplex PCR; the TCRdb copy retains only in-frame clones and omits some. There are around 45,000 clones in the sample; approximately 76% occur only once, and 8.3% lies in the top ten. This specimen consisted of peripheral blood, obtained from a patient treated with radiotherapy plus ipilimumab. These receptors were obtained from a human donor with non-small cell lung cancer who had stable disease on radiotherapy plus ipilimumab. Each CDR3 is given without its conserved first and last residue. Some rows mark clone size as missing; the rest say once, few, many or name a class of expanded clone.

size	V	J	CDR3
once	TRBV27	TRBJ2-7	ASSTAGMYEQY
.	TRBV5-5	TRBJ1-5	ASSLGSFNQPQH
.	TRBV9	TRBJ2-3	ASSVGIRGLTDTQY
.	TRBV5-4	TRBJ2-2	ASSRQGMNTGELF
.	TRBV30	TRBJ2-7	AWNVGGAYEQY
.	TRBV11-2	TRBJ2-3	ASRQMASTDTQY
few	TRBV6-1	TRBJ2-2	ASRRGNTGELF
.	TRBV9	TRBJ2-5	ASSVGTGFQETQY
few	TRBV4-1	TRBJ2-3	ASSQEPGGGSTQY
.	TRBV13	TRBJ1-2	ASSLGGSYGYT
.	TRBV7-2	TRBJ1-6	ASSFNTDSPLH
.	TRBV4-2	TRBJ2-3	ASSQGQDTDTQY
few	TRBV25-1	TRBJ1-2	ASSRSAGTGNYGYT
.	TRBV28	TRBJ1-1	ASTHREVLGRAF
.	TRBV2	TRBJ1-6	ASTRGVQGVNSPLH
.	TRBV5-4	TRBJ1-4	ASSVLGVSNEKLF
.	TRBV9	TRBJ2-3	ASSPVTGKDTQY
.	TRBV5-4	TRBJ2-5	ASSLGLGETQY
.	TRBV11-2	TRBJ2-5	ASSLYGGGSGETQY